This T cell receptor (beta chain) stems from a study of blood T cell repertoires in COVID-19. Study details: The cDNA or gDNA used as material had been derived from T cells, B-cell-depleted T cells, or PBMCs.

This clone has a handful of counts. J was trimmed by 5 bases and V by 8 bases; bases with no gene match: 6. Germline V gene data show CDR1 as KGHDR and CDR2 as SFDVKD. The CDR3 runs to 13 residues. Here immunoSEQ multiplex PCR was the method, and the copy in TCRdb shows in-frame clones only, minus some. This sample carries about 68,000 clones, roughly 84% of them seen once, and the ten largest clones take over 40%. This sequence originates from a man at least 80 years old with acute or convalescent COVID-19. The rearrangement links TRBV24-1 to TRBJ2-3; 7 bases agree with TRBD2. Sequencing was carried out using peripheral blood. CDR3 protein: CATNGGRGDTQYF. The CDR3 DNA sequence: TGTGCCACCAATGGGGGGAGGGGAGATACGCAGTATTTT.